This section outlines one T cell receptor beta chain sequence together with its context. The data are from a study of blood T cell repertoires in COVID-19. Across the study: T cells, B-cell-depleted T cells, or PBMCs provided the cDNA or gDNA that served as material.

The length of the CDR3 is 15 residues. V was trimmed by 0 bases and J by 8 bases, leaving 16 bases between them. Germline values: CDR1 MNHEY, CDR2 SVGAGI. As handled by the study authors: Using reference gene primer amplification, nucleated cell counts were estimated. The repertoire was sequenced with immunoSEQ multiplex PCR; TCRdb's copy has only in-frame clones and lacks some. V and J calls and clone size are as listed in that table; D and trimming were resolved from the DNA. The table has about 160,000 clones, around 84% seen once. V gene TRBV6-5 combines with J gene TRBJ1-1; no clear D. Sequenced: peripheral blood. This sequence was found in a middle-aged man with acute or convalescent COVID-19. CDR3 nucleotide sequence: TGTGCCAGCAGTTACTCGACTGTTAACTCCGGAGAAGCTTTCTTT. This translates into CASSYSTVNSGEAFF.